The rows below give T cell receptor beta chains drawn from one sample of a study of T cell responses to AZD1222 COVID-19 vaccine. Using immunoSEQ multiplex PCR, the repertoire was profiled, and TCRdb retains in-frame clones only, with some absent. The sample records approximately 150,000 clones, 85% to 95% being singletons. The sequenced sample was peripheral blood, obtained on day 0 of AZD1222 vaccination. The receptors were sampled from an adult in good health. Both conserved end residues are part of each CDR3. Each record gives: V gene, D gene, J gene, clone size, CDR3 protein, CDR3 DNA. D genes are given only for firm matches. Expanded clones are given a class, and other clones once, few, many or no size at all.

>TRBV10-3|-|TRBJ1-5|-
CAISEPGNQPQHF
TGTGCCATCAGTGAGCCCGGGAATCAGCCCCAGCATTTT
>TRBV9|TRBD2|TRBJ2-3|-
CASSSGVSTDTQYF
TGTGCCAGCAGTAGCGGGGTAAGCACAGATACGCAGTATTTT
>TRBV27|TRBD1|TRBJ2-7|once
CASTTGGINEQYF
TGTGCCAGCACTACAGGGGGCATAAACGAGCAGTACTTC
>TRBV30|-|TRBJ2-3|-
CAWSVGDTQYF
TGTGCCTGGAGTGTAGGGGATACGCAGTATTTT
>TRBV2|-|TRBJ2-6|-
CASSSDRRSGANVLTF
TGTGCCAGCAGCAGTGACAGACGCTCTGGGGCCAACGTCCTGACTTTC
>TRBV4-2|TRBD1|TRBJ1-5|-
CASSQEVDRGHQPQHF
TGTGCCAGCAGCCAAGAGGTCGACAGGGGGCATCAGCCCCAGCATTTT
>TRBV2|-|TRBJ2-3|-
CASSERTTSDTQYF
TGTGCCAGCAGTGAAAGGACTACCTCAGATACGCAGTATTTT
>TRBV2|-|TRBJ2-6|-
CASSEQGLAGANVLTF
TGTGCCAGCAGTGAACAGGGTCTAGCTGGGGCCAACGTCCTGACTTTC
>TRBV6-1|TRBD1|TRBJ2-7|-
CASSESGTGVHEQYF
TGTGCCAGCAGTGAATCGGGGACAGGGGTCCACGAGCAGTACTTC
>TRBV6-2/TRBV6-3|TRBD1|TRBJ2-2|-
CASSYRGPDGELFF
TGTGCCAGCAGTTACAGGGGGCCTGACGGGGAGCTGTTTTTT
>TRBV18|TRBD1|TRBJ1-5|-
CASSPSGQSFASNQPQHF
TGTGCCAGCTCACCCTCGGGACAGTCCTTTGCTAGCAATCAGCCCCAGCATTTT
>TRBV11-2|TRBD2|TRBJ2-1|-
CASSPTSRSYNEQFF
TGTGCCAGCAGCCCGACTAGCCGCTCCTACAATGAGCAGTTCTTC
>TRBV27|-|TRBJ1-5|-
CASSLSLMGNQPQHF
TGTGCCAGCAGTTTATCCCTTATGGGCAATCAGCCCCAGCATTTT
>TRBV5-4|-|TRBJ2-3|-
CASSKRDSSTDTQYF
TGTGCCAGCAGCAAACGGGACTCAAGCACAGATACGCAGTATTTT
>TRBV9|-|TRBJ2-1|once
CASSVRRFNEQFF
TGTGCCAGCAGCGTCCGGCGTTTCAATGAGCAGTTCTTC
>TRBV4-1|TRBD2|TRBJ2-3|-
CASSHQPRTSGGLSTDTQYF
TGCGCCAGCAGCCACCAGCCCCGGACTAGCGGGGGGCTGAGCACAGATACGCAGTATTTT
>TRBV30|-|TRBJ1-1|-
CAWSLTGFGTEAFF
TGTGCCTGGAGTTTGACGGGGTTCGGCACTGAAGCTTTCTTT
>TRBV7-3|-|TRBJ2-3|-
CASSLTVAGGGSDTQYF
TGTGCCAGCAGCTTAACGGTGGCCGGGGGCGGGTCAGATACGCAGTATTTT